This T cell receptor beta chain is drawn from a study of shared T cell receptors in the human thymus. The protocol was immunoSEQ multiplex PCR, while the TCRdb copy is restricted to in-frame clones and leaves out a portion. The sample contains 600,000 or so clones, around 87% of which appear only once. Germline CDR1 and CDR2: LNHDA and SQIVND (reference sequence). CDR3 size: 13 residues. V shed 6 bases, J shed 6 bases, and the junction held 4 bases outside the gene matches. The same sample was also used in a study of human thymus T cells. That source reports: The thymus tissue came from resections taken during corrective heart surgery.

V and J are TRBV19 and TRBJ1-5; 8 bases fit TRBD1. The sequencing sample was made of thymocytes. The TCR sequence derives from a boy younger than two with a congenital heart defect. CDR3 nucleotide sequence: TGTGCCAGTAGCCAGGACAGGGTTCAGCCCCAGCATTTT. It translates to CASSQDRVQPQHF.